In its sample, the clone carrying this TCR beta chain was seen many times. This entry is derived from a study of regulatory T cells in long-lasting Graves disease. Time point specified: newly diagnosed GD, antithyroid drugs for less than 3 months. With RNA extracted from PBMCs as input, the TCR library was made. The authors built TCR beta libraries using iRepertoire HTBI primers and Arm-PCR of CDR3 regions. TCRdb re-called the multiplex PCR reads through MiXCR, storing one row per CDR3 protein. This table holds approximately 560,000 distinct CDR3 sequences, 15% to 20% found once. This sample was shared with a second study, whose subject was T cells in Graves' hyperthyroidism and ophthalmopathy.

This clonotype originated in a young man with Graves disease. The material was peripheral blood mononuclear cells (PBMCs), obtained at new diagnosis, from a patient treated with antithyroid drugs.

The CDR3 region is CASSPALANSYNEQFF. In DNA form, the CDR3 reads TGTGCCAGCAGTCCCGCGTTAGCAAACTCCTACAATGAGCAGTTCTTC. This rearrangement joins TRBV28 to TRBJ2-1; no clear D. Germline V gives CDR1 MDHEN, CDR2 SYDVKM. This CDR3 spans 16 amino acids. Trimming removed 5 bases from V and 0 bases from J, with 14 bases in between.